One and the same sample provided the 7 T cell receptor beta chains below, sequenced in a study of regulatory T cells in long-lasting Graves disease. HTBI primers from iRepertoire and Arm-PCR of CDR3 regions yielded the TCR beta libraries. TCRdb re-called the multiplex PCR reads with MiXCR, one entry per CDR3 protein. Of 440,000 or so distinct CDR3 sequences in the sample, around 14% were seen once. Noted time point: newly diagnosed GD, antithyroid drugs for less than 3 months. PBMCs were the source of the RNA used for TCR sequencing. The data were also submitted as part of a second study, on T cells in Graves' hyperthyroidism and ophthalmopathy.

The source material was peripheral blood mononuclear cells (PBMCs), sampled at new diagnosis, from a patient treated with antithyroid drugs. The receptors were sampled from a woman in her twenties or thirties with Graves disease.

In DNA form, the CDR3 reads TGTGCCAGTAGTATAACCAGGGACGAGCAGTACTTC. Its protein is CASSITRDEQYF. This sequence joins TRBV19 and TRBJ2-7; weak D call: TRBD1 (5 bases). The CDR3 spans 12 residues. The germline gives CDR1 LNHDA, CDR2 SQIVND (reference sequence). V lost 2 bases and J 5 bases, leaving 7 bases between the germline ends.

This clonotype was recorded at least ten times. V and J are TRBV11-2 and TRBJ2-5; 10 nucleotides align to TRBD1. Germline trimming cut 1 base from V and 1 base from J; bases unmatched to any gene: 6. The length of the CDR3 is 17 residues. Germline CDR1 and CDR2: SGHAT and FQNNGV. CDR3 amino acids: CASSLGLGQGPQETQYF. The CDR3 coding sequence is TGTGCCAGCAGCTTAGGACTGGGACAGGGGCCCCAAGAGACCCAGTACTTC.

This sequence joins TRBV29-1 and TRBJ2-1; D is possibly TRBD2 (6 bases). In germline, CDR1 is SQVTM, CDR2 ANQGSEA. This CDR3 is 13 amino acids long. Trimming cost V 1 base and J 6 bases, with 10 bases left between them. This CDR3 reads CSVEAGVGNEQFF. In DNA form, the CDR3 reads TGCAGCGTTGAAGCGGGAGTTGGCAATGAGCAGTTCTTC.

This chain connects TRBV19 to TRBJ1-2; the D is unclear. V shed 1 base and J shed 4 bases, with 10 bases lying between them. This CDR3 spans 14 amino acids. Looked up from germline, CDR1 is LNHDA and CDR2 is SQIVND (reference sequence). For the CDR3, the DNA is TGTGCCAGTAGTATAGGGATCGCCCCCTATGGCTACACCTTC. It translates to CASSIGIAPYGYTF.

In its sample, this clonotype was seen many times. The genes are TRBV20-1 and TRBJ2-3, with D possibly being TRBD2 (6 bases). CDR1 is DFQATT, CDR2 SNEGSKA, per germline (reference sequence). V was trimmed by 3 bases and J by 6 bases, leaving 16 bases between them. The CDR3 sequence is 14 residues long. CDR3 nucleotide sequence: TGCAGTGCTAGCAGACTAGTTTTTGTGGATACGCAGTATTTT. This codes for CSASRLVFVDTQYF.

This clonotype was observed a few times. J is TRBJ2-2 and V is TRBV9; tentatively, D is TRBD2 (6 bases). Germline loops: CDR1 SGDLS, CDR2 YYNGEE. V lost 4 bases and J lost 5, with 18 bases in between. This CDR3 has 16 amino acids. The DNA for the CDR3 is TGTGCCAGCAGCCCCAGTGGAGGGTTCGGAACCGGGGAGCTGTTTTTT. The encoded protein is CASSPSGGFGTGELFF.

The chain carries TRBV9 and TRBJ2-7, with TRBD1 identical over 11 bases. CDR1 is SGDLS, CDR2 YYNGEE, per germline. V shed 3 bases and J 1 base; nucleotides not matched to a gene: 3. This CDR3 is built from 15 residues. CDR3 amino acids: CASSGGTGGSYEQYF. The CDR3 DNA follows: TGTGCCAGCAGCGGAGGGACAGGGGGATCCTACGAGCAGTACTTC.